A single T cell receptor beta chain is shown here with its context. Its antigen is not known. The sample originates from a study of Ad26.COV2.S vaccination and SARS-CoV-2 variants. Across the whole study: This donor came from the COV1001 trial of Ad26.COV2.S. Study-wide results and caveats: Vaccine recipients surpassed placebo recipients in spike-specific TCR breadth.

Treatment denoted: some 20 received Ad26.COV2.S at low or high dose, single or two shots; roughly 5 received placebo; per-sample allocation not given. Each sample was drawn 63 days after the first injection (of vaccine or placebo). Sequencing was performed with immunoSEQ multiplex PCR; in TCRdb, only in-frame clones are kept and a portion is missing. The table records about 420,000 clones, approximately 88% of them present only once. This clonotype was obtained from a person between 18 and 59 years old who received the Ad26.COV2.S COVID-19 vaccine or a placebo. Specimen: peripheral blood, collected in a trial of Ad26.COV2.S vaccine versus placebo.

In nucleotides, the CDR3 is TGTGCCAGCAGCTTGGTATGGAGAGAGACCCAGTACTTC. Encoded protein: CASSLVWRETQYF. The chain employs TRBV5-8 and TRBJ2-5; unclear D gene. The CDR3 has 13 amino acids. Trimming removed 0 bases from V and 4 bases from J, with 7 bases in between. Germline V gene lookup returns CDR1 SGHTS and CDR2 YDEGEE.